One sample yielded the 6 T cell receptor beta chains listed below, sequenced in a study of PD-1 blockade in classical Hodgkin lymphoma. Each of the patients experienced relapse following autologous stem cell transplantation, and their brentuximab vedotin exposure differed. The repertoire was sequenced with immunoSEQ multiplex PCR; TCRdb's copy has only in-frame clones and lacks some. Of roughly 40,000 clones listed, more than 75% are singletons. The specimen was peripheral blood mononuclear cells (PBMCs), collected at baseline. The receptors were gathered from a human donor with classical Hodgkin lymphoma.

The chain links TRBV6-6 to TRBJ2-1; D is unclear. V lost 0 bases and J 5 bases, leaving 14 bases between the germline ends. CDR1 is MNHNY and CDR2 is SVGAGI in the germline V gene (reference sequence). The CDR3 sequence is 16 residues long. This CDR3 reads CASSYSSKRIDNEQFF. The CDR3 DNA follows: TGTGCCAGCAGTTACTCGTCAAAGCGAATCGACAATGAGCAGTTCTTC.

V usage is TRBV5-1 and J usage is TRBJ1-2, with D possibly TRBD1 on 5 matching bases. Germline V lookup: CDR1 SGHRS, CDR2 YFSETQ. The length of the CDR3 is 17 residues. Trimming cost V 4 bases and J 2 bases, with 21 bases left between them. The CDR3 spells CASSLQPLDSANYGYTF. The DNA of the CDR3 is TGCGCCAGCAGCCTCCAACCCCTCGACAGTGCCAACTATGGCTACACCTTC.

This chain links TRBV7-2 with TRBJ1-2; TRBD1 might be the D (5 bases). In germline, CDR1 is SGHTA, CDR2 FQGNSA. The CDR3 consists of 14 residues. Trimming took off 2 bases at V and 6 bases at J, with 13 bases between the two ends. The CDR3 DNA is TGTGCCAGCAGCTTAATGGCAGGGAGAGATGGCTACACCTTC. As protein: CASSLMAGRDGYTF.

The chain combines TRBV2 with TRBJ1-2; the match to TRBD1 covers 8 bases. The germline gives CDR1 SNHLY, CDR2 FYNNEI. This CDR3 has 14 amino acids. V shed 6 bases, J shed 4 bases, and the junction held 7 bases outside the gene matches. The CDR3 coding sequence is TGTGCCAGCAGCTCCGGACAGGGTAGCTATGGCTACACCTTC. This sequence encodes CASSSGQGSYGYTF. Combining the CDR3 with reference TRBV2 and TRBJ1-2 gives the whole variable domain EPEVTQTPSHQVTQMGQEVILRCVPISNHLYFYWYRQILGQKVEFLVSFYNNEISEKSEIFDDQFSVERPDGSNFTLKIRSTKLEDSAMYFCASSSGQGSYGYTFGSGTRLTVV.

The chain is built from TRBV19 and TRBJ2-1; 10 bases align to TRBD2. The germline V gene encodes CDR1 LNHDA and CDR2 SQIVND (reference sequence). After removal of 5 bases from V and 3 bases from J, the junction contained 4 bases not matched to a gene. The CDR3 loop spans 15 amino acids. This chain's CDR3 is CASSLERGGYNEQFF. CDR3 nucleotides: TGTGCCAGTAGTTTGGAGCGGGGGGGCTACAATGAGCAGTTCTTC.

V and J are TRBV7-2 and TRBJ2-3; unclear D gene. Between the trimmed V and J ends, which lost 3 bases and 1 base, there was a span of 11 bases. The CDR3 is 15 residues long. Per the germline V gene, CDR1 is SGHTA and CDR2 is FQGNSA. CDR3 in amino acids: CASSFGAGGTDTQYF. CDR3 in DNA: TGTGCCAGCAGCTTCGGAGCTGGGGGCACAGATACGCAGTATTTT.